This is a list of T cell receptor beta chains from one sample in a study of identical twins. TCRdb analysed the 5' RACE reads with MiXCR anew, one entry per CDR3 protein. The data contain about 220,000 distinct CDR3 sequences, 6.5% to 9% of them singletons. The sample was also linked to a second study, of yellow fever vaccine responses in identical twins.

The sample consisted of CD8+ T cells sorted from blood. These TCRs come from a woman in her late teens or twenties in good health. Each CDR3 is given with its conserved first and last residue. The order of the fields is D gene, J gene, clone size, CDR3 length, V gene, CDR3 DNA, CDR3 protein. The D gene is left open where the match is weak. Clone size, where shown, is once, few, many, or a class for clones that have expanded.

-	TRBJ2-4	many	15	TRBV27	TGTGCCAGCAGTTTAGGGGGATTAGCCAAAAACATTCAGTACTTC	CASSLGGLAKNIQYF
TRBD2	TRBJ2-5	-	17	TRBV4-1	TGCGCCAGCAGCCAAGCCCTAGCGGGGGGGCCAGGAGAGACCCAGTACTTC	CASSQALAGGPGETQYF
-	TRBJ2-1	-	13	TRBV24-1	TGTGCCACCAGTGATGAGGGGGGGCATGAGCAGTTCTTC	CATSDEGGHEQFF
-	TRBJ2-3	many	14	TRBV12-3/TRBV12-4	TGTGCCAGCAGTTTGGTTACTAGCACAGATACGCAGTATTTT	CASSLVTSTDTQYF
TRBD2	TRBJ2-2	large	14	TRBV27	TGTGCCAGCAGTCCGCCGGGACTACCCGGGGAGCTGTTTTTT	CASSPPGLPGELFF
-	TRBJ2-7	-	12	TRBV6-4	TGTGCCAGTCCGGGACCCACCTACGAGCAGTACTTC	CASPGPTYEQYF
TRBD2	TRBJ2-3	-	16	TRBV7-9	TGTGCCAGCAGCCTAGGTGCGGGAGGGCCAGAAGATACGCAGTATTTT	CASSLGAGGPEDTQYF
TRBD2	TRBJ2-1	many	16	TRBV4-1	TGCGCCAGCAGCCAGACTCTAGCGGGGGGGCTCAATGAGCAGTTCTTC	CASSQTLAGGLNEQFF
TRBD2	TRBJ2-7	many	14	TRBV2	TGTGCCAGCAGGGAAAAGGGACTAGCCTACGAGCAGTACTTC	CASREKGLAYEQYF
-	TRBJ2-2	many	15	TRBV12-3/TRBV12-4	TGTGCCAGCAGTTCTCTGTCGGGACCACCCGGGGAGCTGTTTTTT	CASSSLSGPPGELFF
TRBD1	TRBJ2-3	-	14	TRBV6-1	TGTGCCAGCAGCGACAGGGCTTTTGCAGATACGCAGTATTTT	CASSDRAFADTQYF
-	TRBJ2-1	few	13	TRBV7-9	TGTGCCAGCAGCCCTGCCAGGCAGGCCGAGCAGTTCTTC	CASSPARQAEQFF
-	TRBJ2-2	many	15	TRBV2	TGTGCCAGCAGTGAAGGTTTCACCCGCACCGGGGAGCTGTTTTTT	CASSEGFTRTGELFF
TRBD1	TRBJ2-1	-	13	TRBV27	TGTGCCAGCAGTGAGACTTCCGGGACAGGGAGCCTCTTC	CASSETSGTGSLF
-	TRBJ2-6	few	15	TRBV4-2	TGTGCCAGCAGCCACCAGAGTTCTGGGGCCAACGTCCTGACTTTC	CASSHQSSGANVLTF
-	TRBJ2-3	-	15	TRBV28	TGTGCCAGCAGTTCGGACAGTCCTATCACAGATACGCAGTATTTT	CASSSDSPITDTQYF
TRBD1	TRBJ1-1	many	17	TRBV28	TGTGCCAGCACATGGACAGGGCGGGCCTCTATGGACACTGAAGCTTTCTTT	CASTWTGRASMDTEAFF
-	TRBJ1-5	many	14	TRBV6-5	TGTGCCAGCAGTTACTCGGACGGGGATCAGCCCCAGCATTTT	CASSYSDGDQPQHF
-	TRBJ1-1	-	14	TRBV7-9	TGTGCCAGCAGCTTACTCAGGGAAAACACTGAAGCTTTCTTT	CASSLLRENTEAFF
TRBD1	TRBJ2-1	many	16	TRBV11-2	TGTGCCAGCAGCTTAGACCCGGGACAGACGCTAAGTGAGCAGTTCTTC	CASSLDPGQTLSEQFF
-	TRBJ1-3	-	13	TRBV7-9	TGTGCCAGCAGGGCGGGGTCTGGAAACACCATATATTTT	CASRAGSGNTIYF
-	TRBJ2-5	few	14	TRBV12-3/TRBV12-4	TGTGCCAGCAGTTTACCCCTGGTGGGGGAGACCCAGTACTTC	CASSLPLVGETQYF
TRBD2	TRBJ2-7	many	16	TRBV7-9	TGTGCCAGCAGCTCTCTTAGCGGGAGGAATCGTTACGAGCAGTACTTC	CASSSLSGRNRYEQYF
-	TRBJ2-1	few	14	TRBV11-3	TGTGCCAGCAGCTCCCGGGACGGGTACAATGAGCAGTTCTTC	CASSSRDGYNEQFF
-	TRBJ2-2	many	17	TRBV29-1	TGCAGCGTTCAACCCACTGGGCGACGGGCGAACACCGGGGAGCTGTTTTTT	CSVQPTGRRANTGELFF
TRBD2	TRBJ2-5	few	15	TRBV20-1	TGCAGTGCTAGAGTTATCGGGGGGGCCGGAGAGACCCAGTACTTC	CSARVIGGAGETQYF
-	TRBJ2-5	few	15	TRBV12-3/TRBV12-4	TGTGCCAGCAGTTTTGAGGGGGGGCCCCGCGAGACCCAGTACTTC	CASSFEGGPRETQYF
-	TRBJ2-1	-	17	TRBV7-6	TGTGCCAGCAGCTCACCCTTGGGGGGTAGGTTCCCCAATGAGCAGTTCTTC	CASSSPLGGRFPNEQFF